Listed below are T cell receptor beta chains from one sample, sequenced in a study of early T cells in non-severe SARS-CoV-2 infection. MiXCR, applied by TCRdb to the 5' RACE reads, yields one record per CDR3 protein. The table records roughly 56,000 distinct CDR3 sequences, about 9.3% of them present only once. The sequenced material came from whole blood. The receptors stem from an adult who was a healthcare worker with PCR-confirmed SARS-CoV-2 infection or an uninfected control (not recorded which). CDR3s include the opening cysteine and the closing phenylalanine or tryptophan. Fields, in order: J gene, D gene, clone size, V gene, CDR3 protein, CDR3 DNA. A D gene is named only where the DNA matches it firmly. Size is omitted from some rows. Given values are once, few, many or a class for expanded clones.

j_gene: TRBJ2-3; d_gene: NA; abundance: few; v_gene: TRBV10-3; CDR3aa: CAISEGRGGTDTQYF; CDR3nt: TGTGCCATCAGTGAGGGCAGGGGAGGCACAGATACGCAGTATTTT
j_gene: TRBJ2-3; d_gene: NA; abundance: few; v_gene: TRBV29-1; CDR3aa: CSVEVTSTDTQYF; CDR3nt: TGCAGCGTTGAAGTCACTAGCACAGATACGCAGTATTTT
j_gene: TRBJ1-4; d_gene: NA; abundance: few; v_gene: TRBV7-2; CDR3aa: CASSLDTGTNEKLFF; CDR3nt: TGTGCCAGCAGCTTAGATACGGGGACTAATGAAAAACTGTTTTTT
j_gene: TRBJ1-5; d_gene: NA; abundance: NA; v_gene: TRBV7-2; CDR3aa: CASSLVQGGLQPQHF; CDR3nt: TGTGCCAGCAGCTTAGTACAGGGCGGCTTGCAGCCCCAGCATTTT
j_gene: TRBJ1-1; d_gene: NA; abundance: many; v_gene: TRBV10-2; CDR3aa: CASSPGESTEAFF; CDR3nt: TGCGCCAGCAGTCCAGGGGAGTCCACTGAAGCTTTCTTT
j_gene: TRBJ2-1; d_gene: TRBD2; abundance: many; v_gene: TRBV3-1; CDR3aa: CASSQAAGGHLRQFF; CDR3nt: TGTGCCAGCAGCCAAGCAGCGGGGGGGCATTTGCGTCAGTTCTTC
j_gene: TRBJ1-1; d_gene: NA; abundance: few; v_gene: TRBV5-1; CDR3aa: CASSSRGTEAFF; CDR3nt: TGCGCCAGCAGCTCCAGGGGAACTGAAGCTTTCTTT
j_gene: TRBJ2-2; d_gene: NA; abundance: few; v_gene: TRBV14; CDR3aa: CASSQDRNTGELFF; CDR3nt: TGTGCCAGCAGCCAAGATCGGAACACCGGGGAGCTGTTTTTT
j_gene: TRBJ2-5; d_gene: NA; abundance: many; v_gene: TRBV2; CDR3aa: CASSDAPTTQYF; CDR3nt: TGTGCCAGCAGTGACGCCCCGACGACCCAGTACTTC
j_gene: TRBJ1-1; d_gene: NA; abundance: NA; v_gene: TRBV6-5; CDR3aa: CASSTRGLGTEAFF; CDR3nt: TGTGCCAGCAGCACCCGGGGGTTAGGGACTGAAGCTTTCTTT
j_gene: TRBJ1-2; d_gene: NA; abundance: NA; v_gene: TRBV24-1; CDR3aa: CVTSEQAINYGYTF; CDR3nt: TGTGTCACCAGTGAACAGGCGATTAACTATGGCTACACCTTC
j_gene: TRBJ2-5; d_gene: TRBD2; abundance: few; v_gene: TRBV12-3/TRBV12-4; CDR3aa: CASTSTGGQETQYF; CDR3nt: TGTGCCAGCACTAGTACGGGGGGGCAAGAGACCCAGTACTTC
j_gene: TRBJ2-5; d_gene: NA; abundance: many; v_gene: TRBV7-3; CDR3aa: CASSLSQGETHYF; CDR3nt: TGTGCCAGCAGCTTAAGTCAGGGAGAGACCCATTACTTC
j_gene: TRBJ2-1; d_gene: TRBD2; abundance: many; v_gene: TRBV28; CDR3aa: CASSTPSSGGYNEQFF; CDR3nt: TGTGCCAGCAGTACCCCATCTAGCGGGGGCTACAATGAGCAGTTCTTC
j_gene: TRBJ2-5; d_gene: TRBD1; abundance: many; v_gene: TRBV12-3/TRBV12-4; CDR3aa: CASSPLGDSQETQYF; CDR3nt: TGTGCCAGCAGTCCGTTGGGGGACAGCCAAGAGACCCAGTACTTC
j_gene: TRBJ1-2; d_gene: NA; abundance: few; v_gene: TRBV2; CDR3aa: CASSYGRDYGYTF; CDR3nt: TGTGCCAGCAGTTACGGACGTGACTATGGCTACACCTTC
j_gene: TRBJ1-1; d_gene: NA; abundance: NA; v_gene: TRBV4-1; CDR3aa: CASSQAYPGNTEAFF; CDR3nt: TGCGCCAGCAGCCAAGCATACCCAGGGAACACTGAAGCTTTCTTT
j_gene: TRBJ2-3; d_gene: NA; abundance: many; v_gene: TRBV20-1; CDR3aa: CSAPGFVGDTQYF; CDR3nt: TGCAGTGCTCCGGGGTTCGTGGGAGATACGCAGTATTTT
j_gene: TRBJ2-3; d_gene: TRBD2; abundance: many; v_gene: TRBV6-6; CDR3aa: CASSLGRGSDTQYF; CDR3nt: TGTGCCAGCAGTTTGGGGAGGGGCTCAGATACGCAGTATTTT
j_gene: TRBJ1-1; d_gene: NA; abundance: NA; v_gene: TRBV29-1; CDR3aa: CSVAGHLNTEAFF; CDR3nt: TGCAGCGTTGCGGGACACCTGAACACTGAAGCTTTCTTT
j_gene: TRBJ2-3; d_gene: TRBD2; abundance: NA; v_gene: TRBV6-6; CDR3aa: CASSYSGVAGAGSTDTQYF; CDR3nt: TGTGCCAGCAGTTACTCGGGGGTAGCGGGGGCGGGTAGCACAGATACGCAGTATTTT
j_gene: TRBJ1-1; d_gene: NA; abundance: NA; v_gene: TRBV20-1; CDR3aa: CSAQGEGTEAFF; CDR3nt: TGCAGTGCTCAGGGAGAGGGCACTGAAGCTTTCTTT